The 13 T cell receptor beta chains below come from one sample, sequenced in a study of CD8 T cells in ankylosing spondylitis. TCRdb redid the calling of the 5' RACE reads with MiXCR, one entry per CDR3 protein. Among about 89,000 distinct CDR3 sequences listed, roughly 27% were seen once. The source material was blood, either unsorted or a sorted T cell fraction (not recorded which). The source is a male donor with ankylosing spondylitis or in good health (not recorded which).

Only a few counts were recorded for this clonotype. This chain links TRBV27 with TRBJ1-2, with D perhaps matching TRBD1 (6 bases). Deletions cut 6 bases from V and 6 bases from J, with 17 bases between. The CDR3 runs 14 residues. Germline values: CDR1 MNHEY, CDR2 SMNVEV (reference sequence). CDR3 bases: TGTGCCAGCAGCTTCAGTAGCGGACAGAATGGCTACACCTTC. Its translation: CASSFSSGQNGYTF.

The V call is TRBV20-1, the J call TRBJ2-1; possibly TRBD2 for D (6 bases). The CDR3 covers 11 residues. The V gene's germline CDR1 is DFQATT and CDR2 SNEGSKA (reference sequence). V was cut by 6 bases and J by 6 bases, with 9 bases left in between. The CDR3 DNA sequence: TGCAGTGCGGGGGGTTCCAATGAGCAGTTCTTC. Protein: CSAGGSNEQFF.

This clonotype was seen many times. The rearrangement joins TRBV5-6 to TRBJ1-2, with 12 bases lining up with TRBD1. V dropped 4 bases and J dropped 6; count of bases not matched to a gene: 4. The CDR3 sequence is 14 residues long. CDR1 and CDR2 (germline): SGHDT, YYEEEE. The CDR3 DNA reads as TGTGCCAGCAGCCTCGGGACAGGGGGCCATGGCTACACCTTC. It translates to CASSLGTGGHGYTF.

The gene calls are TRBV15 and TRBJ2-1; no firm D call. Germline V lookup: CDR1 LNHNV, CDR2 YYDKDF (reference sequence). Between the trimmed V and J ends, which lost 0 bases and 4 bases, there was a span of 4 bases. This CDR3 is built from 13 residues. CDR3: CATSRDRYNEQFF. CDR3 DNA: TGTGCCACCAGCAGAGATCGATACAATGAGCAGTTCTTC.

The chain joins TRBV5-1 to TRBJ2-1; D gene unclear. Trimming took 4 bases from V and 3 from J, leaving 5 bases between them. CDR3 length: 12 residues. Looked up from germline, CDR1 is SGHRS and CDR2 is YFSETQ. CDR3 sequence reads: CASSDNYNEQFF. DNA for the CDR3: TGCGCCAGCAGCGACAACTACAATGAGCAGTTCTTC. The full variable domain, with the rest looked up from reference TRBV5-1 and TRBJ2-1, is KAGVTQTPRYLIKTRGQQVTLSCSPISGHRSVSWYQQTPGQGLQFLFEYFSETQRNKGNFPGRFSGRQFSNSRSEMNVSTLELGDSALYLCASSDNYNEQFFGPGTRLTVL.

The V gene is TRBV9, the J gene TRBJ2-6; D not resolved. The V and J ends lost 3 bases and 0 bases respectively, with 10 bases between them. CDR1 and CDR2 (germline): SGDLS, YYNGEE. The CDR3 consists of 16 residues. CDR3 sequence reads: CASSAIWGSGANVLTF. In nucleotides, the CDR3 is TGTGCCAGCAGCGCGATCTGGGGCTCTGGGGCCAACGTCCTGACTTTC.

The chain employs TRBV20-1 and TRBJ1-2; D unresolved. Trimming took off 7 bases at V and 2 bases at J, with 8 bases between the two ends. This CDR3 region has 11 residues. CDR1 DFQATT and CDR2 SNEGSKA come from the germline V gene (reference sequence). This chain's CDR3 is CSVSRNYGYTF. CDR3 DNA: TGCAGTGTTAGCCGGAACTATGGCTACACCTTC.

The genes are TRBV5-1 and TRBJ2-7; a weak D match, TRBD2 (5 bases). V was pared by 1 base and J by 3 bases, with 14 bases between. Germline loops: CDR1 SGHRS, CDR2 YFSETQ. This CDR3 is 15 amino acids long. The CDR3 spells CASSLSGIGNYEQYF. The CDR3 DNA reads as TGCGCCAGCAGCTTGTCCGGGATTGGGAACTACGAGCAGTACTTC.

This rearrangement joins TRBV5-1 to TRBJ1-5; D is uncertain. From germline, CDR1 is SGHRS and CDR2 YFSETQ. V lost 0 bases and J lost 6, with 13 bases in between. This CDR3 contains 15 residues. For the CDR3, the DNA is TGCGCCAGCAGCTTGGAAGGTGCGGAGACTCAGCCCCAGCATTTT. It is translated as CASSLEGAETQPQHF. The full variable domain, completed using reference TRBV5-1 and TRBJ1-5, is KAGVTQTPRYLIKTRGQQVTLSCSPISGHRSVSWYQQTPGQGLQFLFEYFSETQRNKGNFPGRFSGRQFSNSRSEMNVSTLELGDSALYLCASSLEGAETQPQHFGDGTRLSIL.

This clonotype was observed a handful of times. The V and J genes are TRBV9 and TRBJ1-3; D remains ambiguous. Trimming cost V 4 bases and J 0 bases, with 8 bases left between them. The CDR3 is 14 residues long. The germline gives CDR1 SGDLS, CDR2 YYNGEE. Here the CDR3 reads CASSKQSSGNTIYF. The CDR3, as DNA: TGTGCCAGCAGCAAGCAAAGCTCTGGAAACACCATATATTTT. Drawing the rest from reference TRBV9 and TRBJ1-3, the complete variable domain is DSGVTQTPKHLITATGQRVTLRCSPRSGDLSVYWYQQSLDQGLQFLIQYYNGEERAKGNILERFSAQQFPDLHSELNLSSLELGDSALYFCASSKQSSGNTIYFGEGSWLTVV.

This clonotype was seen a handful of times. The CDR3 is CASSQQGARNIQYF. CDR3 in DNA: TGCGCCAGCAGTCAACAGGGGGCTCGGAACATTCAGTACTTC. The chain has TRBV10-2 and TRBJ2-4; 9 bases are shared with TRBD1. The V segment lost 5 bases and the J segment 7 bases; nucleotides outside the gene matches: 6. The length of the CDR3 is 14 residues. In germline, CDR1 is WSHSY, CDR2 SAAADI.

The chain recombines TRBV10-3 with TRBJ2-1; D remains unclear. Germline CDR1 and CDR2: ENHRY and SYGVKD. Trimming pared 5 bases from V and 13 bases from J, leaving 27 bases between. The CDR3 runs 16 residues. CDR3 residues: CAISIGPRGAETPQFF. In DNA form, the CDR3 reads TGTGCCATCAGTATCGGGCCCCGAGGCGCTGAAACCCCCCAGTTCTTC.

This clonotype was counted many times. The CDR3 nucleotides read TGTGCCAGCAGCGGTTGGCGGGAGGACGCTGAAGCTTTCTTT. As protein: CASSGWREDAEAFF. The gene calls are TRBV7-9 and TRBJ1-1; D remains unclear. Deletions cut 5 bases from V and 6 bases from J, with 16 bases between. CDR1 and CDR2 from the germline V gene are SEHNR and FQNEAQ (reference sequence). The CDR3 is 14 residues long. Based on the CDR3 plus reference TRBV7-9 and TRBJ1-1, the full variable domain is DTGVSQNPRHKITKRGQNVTFRCDPISEHNRLYWYRQTLGQGPEFLTYFQNEAQLEKSRLLSDRFSAERPKGSFSTLEIQRTEQGDSAMYLCASSGWREDAEAFFGQGTRLTVV.